A selection of T cell receptor beta chains follows, all from one sample in a study of T cell repertoires in cytomegalovirus infection. MiXCR was run by TCRdb on the reads, yielding one entry per CDR3 protein. This table has around 490,000 distinct CDR3 sequences, around a quarter appearing once. Sequencing used PBMCs. All receptors derive from a human donor in good health (CMV status not recorded). Some clones in this sample may be carry-over from other donors' samples. The CDR3 runs from the conserved cysteine through the conserved F or W. A D gene is named only where the DNA matches it firmly. Clone size appears in some rows only: once, few, many, or a class for an expanded clone.

TRBJ2-1 | few | TRBD2 | TRBV29-1 | CSEGLAEIGNEQFF | TGCAGCGAGGGACTAGCCGAGATTGGCAATGAGCAGTTCTTC
TRBJ1-1 | few | NA | TRBV20-1 | CSARVPDRNTEAFF | TGCAGTGCTAGAGTTCCCGACAGGAACACTGAAGCTTTCTTT
TRBJ2-1 | few | TRBD2 | TRBV20-1 | CSVKGRGLAGSGNEQFF | TGCAGTGTCAAGGGACGGGGACTAGCGGGAAGTGGTAATGAGCAGTTCTTC
TRBJ2-1 | many | TRBD2 | TRBV12-3/TRBV12-4 | CASSVRLALSYNEQFF | TGTGCCAGCAGTGTCAGACTAGCGCTCTCCTACAATGAGCAGTTCTTC
TRBJ2-1 | many | TRBD2 | TRBV28 | CASRAGTSGYNEQFF | TGTGCCAGCAGGGCCGGGACTAGCGGCTACAATGAGCAGTTCTTC
TRBJ1-2 | NA | NA | TRBV4-1 | CASSQAELYYGYTF | TGCGCCAGCAGCCAAGCGGAACTGTACTATGGCTACACCTTC
TRBJ1-1 | NA | TRBD1 | TRBV13 | CASSYNRGDTEAFF | TGTGCCAGCAGCTATAACAGGGGAGACACTGAAGCTTTCTTT
TRBJ2-5 | few | NA | TRBV20-1 | CSARDEDTGETQYF | TGCAGTGCTAGAGACGAGGACACAGGGGAGACCCAGTACTTC
TRBJ2-7 | NA | NA | TRBV5-1 | CASSPSSLDSHEQYF | TGCGCCAGCAGCCCATCCTCGCTGGATAGCCACGAGCAGTACTTC
TRBJ2-3 | many | NA | TRBV7-8 | CASSEDTQYF | TGTGCCAGCTCAGAAGATACGCAGTATTTT
TRBJ2-2 | few | NA | TRBV12-3/TRBV12-4 | CASRYSGRTGELFF | TGTGCCAGCAGATATAGCGGACGCACCGGGGAGCTGTTTTTT
TRBJ2-5 | many | NA | TRBV7-8 | CASSSGAHGSQETQYF | TGTGCCAGCAGCTCCGGGGCTCACGGCTCCCAAGAGACCCAGTACTTC
TRBJ1-1 | few | NA | TRBV30 | CAAGRKNTEAFF | TGTGCCGCCGGACGGAAGAACACTGAAGCTTTCTTT
TRBJ2-7 | few | TRBD2 | TRBV20-1 | CSATTSGRAAEQYF | TGCAGTGCTACGACTAGCGGGAGGGCGGCGGAGCAGTACTTC
TRBJ2-7 | many | NA | TRBV28 | CASSLGPRKQYF | TGTGCCAGCAGTTTAGGTCCGCGAAAGCAGTACTTC
TRBJ2-2 | many | NA | TRBV6-1 | CASSEDPQGTGELFF | TGTGCCAGCAGTGAAGACCCCCAGGGGACCGGGGAGCTGTTTTTT
TRBJ1-2 | NA | TRBD1 | TRBV12-3/TRBV12-4 | CASSFRTGGADYGYTF | TGTGCCAGCAGTTTTAGAACAGGGGGCGCTGACTATGGCTACACCTTC
TRBJ1-5 | NA | NA | TRBV19 | CASSTGHSNQPQHF | TGTGCCAGTAGTACAGGGCATAGCAATCAGCCCCAGCATTTT
TRBJ1-4 | few | NA | TRBV6-1 | CASSARTSGKEKLFF | TGTGCCAGCAGTGCTCGGACAAGTGGAAAGGAAAAACTGTTTTTT
TRBJ2-4 | NA | NA | TRBV28 | CASFGLAKNIQYF | TGTGCCAGCTTCGGACTAGCCAAAAACATTCAGTACTTC
TRBJ2-2 | many | NA | TRBV7-6 | CASSPVTKPTGELFF | TGTGCCAGCAGCCCCGTAACGAAGCCGACCGGGGAGCTGTTTTTT
TRBJ2-7 | NA | TRBD2 | TRBV7-2 | CASSSGTRTEQYF | TGTGCCAGCAGCTCCGGGACTAGAACGGAGCAGTACTTC
TRBJ2-1 | NA | TRBD1 | TRBV15 | CATSRSSGRAGGEQFF | TGTGCCACCAGCAGAAGCTCAGGGCGCGCAGGGGGTGAGCAGTTCTTC
TRBJ2-1 | NA | TRBD2 | TRBV24-1 | CATSDLPGLAGVKFF | TGTGCCACCAGTGATTTGCCAGGACTAGCGGGAGTTAAGTTCTTC
TRBJ2-3 | NA | TRBD2 | TRBV6-5 | CASSPQRPTSGTSAQYF | TGTGCCAGCAGTCCACAACGCCCGACTAGCGGGACGTCTGCGCAGTATTTT
TRBJ2-7 | NA | NA | TRBV20-1 | CSARGLVYEQYF | TGCAGTGCTAGAGGACTAGTCTACGAGCAGTACTTC
TRBJ1-2 | NA | NA | TRBV30 | CAWNRERDYGYTF | TGTGCCTGGAACAGGGAGAGAGACTATGGCTACACCTTC
TRBJ1-6 | many | NA | TRBV7-9 | CASSSPPGQNNSPLHF | TGTGCCAGCAGCTCCCCTCCGGGACAAAATAATTCACCCCTCCACTTT
TRBJ1-2 | NA | NA | TRBV5-1 | CASSTEPGRGYTF | TGCGCCAGCAGCACGGAGCCCGGGAGAGGCTACACCTTC
TRBJ2-5 | NA | TRBD2 | TRBV25-1 | CASSELAGTGTQYF | TGTGCCAGCAGTGAATTAGCGGGAACCGGGACCCAGTACTTC
TRBJ2-1 | NA | NA | TRBV7-8 | CASGSNYNEQFF | TGTGCCAGCGGGAGTAACTACAATGAGCAGTTCTTC
TRBJ1-1 | few | NA | TRBV2 | CASAALEDSNTEAFF | TGTGCCAGTGCCGCCCTCGAAGACAGTAACACTGAAGCTTTCTTT
TRBJ1-6 | many | NA | TRBV7-2 | CASRVGNSPLHF | TGTGCCAGCAGGGTCGGTAATTCACCCCTCCACTTT